Sequencing of this T cell receptor beta chain was carried out in a study of human T cells and chemical hapten exposure. Germline CDR1 LNHDA, CDR2 SQIVND (reference sequence). This CDR3 is 15 amino acids long. Extraction of total RNA was performed on unfractionated whole blood. A single record per CDR3 protein comes from TCRdb applying MiXCR to the 5' RACE reads. The sample contains about 140,000 distinct CDR3 sequences, roughly 4.1% of which appear only once. Remarks on this clonotype: Just one base apart from a much larger clone, this may be a read error.

This sequence originates from a female donor in good health. The chain employs TRBV19 and TRBJ1-5, with 7 bases aligning to TRBD1. The chain's CDR3 is CASSTGQVRNQPQQF. The CDR3 nucleotides are TGTGCCAGTAGTACCGGACAGGTCCGCAATCAGCCCCAGCAGTTT.